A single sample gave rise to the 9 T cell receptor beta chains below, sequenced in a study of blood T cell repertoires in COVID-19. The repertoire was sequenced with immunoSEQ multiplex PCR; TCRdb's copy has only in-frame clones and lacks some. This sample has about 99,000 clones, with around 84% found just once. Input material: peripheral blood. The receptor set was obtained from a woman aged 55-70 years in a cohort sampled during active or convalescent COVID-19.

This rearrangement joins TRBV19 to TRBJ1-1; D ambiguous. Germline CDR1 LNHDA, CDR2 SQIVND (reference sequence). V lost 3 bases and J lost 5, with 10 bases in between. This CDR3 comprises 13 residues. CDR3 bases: TGTGCCAGTAGTATGCGGCTTTATACTGAAGCTTTCTTT. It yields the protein CASSMRLYTEAFF.

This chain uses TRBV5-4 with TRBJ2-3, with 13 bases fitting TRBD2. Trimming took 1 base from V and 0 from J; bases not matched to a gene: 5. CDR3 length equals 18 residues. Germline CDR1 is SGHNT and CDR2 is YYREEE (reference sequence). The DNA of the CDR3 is TGTGCCAGCAGCTTGAGACTAGCGGGAGGTCCTAGCACAGATACGCAGTATTTT. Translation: CASSLRLAGGPSTDTQYF.

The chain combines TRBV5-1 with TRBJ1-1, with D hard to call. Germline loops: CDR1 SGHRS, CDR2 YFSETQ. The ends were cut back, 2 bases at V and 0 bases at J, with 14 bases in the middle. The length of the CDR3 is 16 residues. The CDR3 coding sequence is TGCGCCAGCAGCTTAACAGTTAATATTATGAACACTGAAGCTTTCTTT. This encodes CASSLTVNIMNTEAFF. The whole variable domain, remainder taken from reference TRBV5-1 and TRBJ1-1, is KAGVTQTPRYLIKTRGQQVTLSCSPISGHRSVSWYQQTPGQGLQFLFEYFSETQRNKGNFPGRFSGRQFSNSRSEMNVSTLELGDSALYLCASSLTVNIMNTEAFFGQGTRLTVV.

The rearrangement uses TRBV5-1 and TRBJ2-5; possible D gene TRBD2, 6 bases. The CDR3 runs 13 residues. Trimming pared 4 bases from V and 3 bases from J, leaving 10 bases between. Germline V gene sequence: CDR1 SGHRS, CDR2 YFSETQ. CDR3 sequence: CASSAGREETQYF. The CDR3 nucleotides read TGCGCCAGCAGCGCGGGACGTGAAGAGACCCAGTACTTC.

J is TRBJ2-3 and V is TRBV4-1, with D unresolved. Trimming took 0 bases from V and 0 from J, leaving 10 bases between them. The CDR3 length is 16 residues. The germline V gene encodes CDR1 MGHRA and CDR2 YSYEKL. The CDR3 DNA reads TGCGCCAGCAGCCAAGATGGTGGTCGGAGCACAGATACGCAGTATTTT. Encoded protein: CASSQDGGRSTDTQYF.

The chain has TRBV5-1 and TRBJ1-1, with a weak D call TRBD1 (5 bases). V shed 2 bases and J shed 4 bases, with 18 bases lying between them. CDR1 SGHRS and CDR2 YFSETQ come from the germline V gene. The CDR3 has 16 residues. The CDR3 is CASSFGRALYGTEAFF. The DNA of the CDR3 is TGCGCCAGCAGCTTTGGCAGGGCCCTTTACGGCACTGAAGCTTTCTTT.

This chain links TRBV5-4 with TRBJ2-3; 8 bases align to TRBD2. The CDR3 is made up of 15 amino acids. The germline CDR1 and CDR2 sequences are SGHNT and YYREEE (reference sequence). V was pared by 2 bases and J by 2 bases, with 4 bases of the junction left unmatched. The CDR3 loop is CASSLASGLTDTQYF. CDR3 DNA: TGTGCCAGCAGCTTAGCTAGCGGGCTCACAGATACGCAGTATTTT.

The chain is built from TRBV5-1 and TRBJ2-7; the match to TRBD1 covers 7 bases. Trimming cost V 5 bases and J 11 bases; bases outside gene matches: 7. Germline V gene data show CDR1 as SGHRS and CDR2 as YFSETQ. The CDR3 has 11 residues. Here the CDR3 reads CASRGDSGEYF. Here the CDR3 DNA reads TGCGCCAGCAGAGGGGACAGCGGCGAGTACTTC. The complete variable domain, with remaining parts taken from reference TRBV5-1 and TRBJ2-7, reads KAGVTQTPRYLIKTRGQQVTLSCSPISGHRSVSWYQQTPGQGLQFLFEYFSETQRNKGNFPGRFSGRQFSNSRSEMNVSTLELGDSALYLCASRGDSGEYFGPGTRLTVT.

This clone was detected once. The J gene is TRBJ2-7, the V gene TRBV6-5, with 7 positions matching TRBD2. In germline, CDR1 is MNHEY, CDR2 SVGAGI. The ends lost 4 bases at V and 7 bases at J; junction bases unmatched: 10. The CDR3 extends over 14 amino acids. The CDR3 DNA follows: TGTGCCAGCAGTTTTGGGGGGGGGAGGAAGGAGCAGTACTTC. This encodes CASSFGGGRKEQYF.